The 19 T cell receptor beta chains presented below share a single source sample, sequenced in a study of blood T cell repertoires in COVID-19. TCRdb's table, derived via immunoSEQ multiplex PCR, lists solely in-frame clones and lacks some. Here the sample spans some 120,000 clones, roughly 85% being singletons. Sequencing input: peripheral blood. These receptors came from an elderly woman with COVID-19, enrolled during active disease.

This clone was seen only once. CDR3: CASSLLSSYNEQFF. The CDR3 DNA is TGTGCCAGCAGCCTTCTCAGCTCCTACAATGAGCAGTTCTTC. The chain carries TRBV7-8 and TRBJ2-1, with D unresolved. The V end was cut by 5 bases, the J end by 0 bases, with 8 bases between. Per the germline V gene, CDR1 is SGHVS and CDR2 is FQNEAQ. The CDR3 extends over 14 amino acids.

DNA for the CDR3: TGTGCCAGCAGCGAGACAGGAATGTTTGATGGCTACACCTTC. This translates into CASSETGMFDGYTF. The genes are TRBV5-6 and TRBJ1-2; a possible D gene is TRBD1 (6 bases). The CDR3 is 14 amino acids. Trimming left V 4 bases short and J 6 bases short, with 16 bases between. Germline V lookup: CDR1 SGHDT, CDR2 YYEEEE.

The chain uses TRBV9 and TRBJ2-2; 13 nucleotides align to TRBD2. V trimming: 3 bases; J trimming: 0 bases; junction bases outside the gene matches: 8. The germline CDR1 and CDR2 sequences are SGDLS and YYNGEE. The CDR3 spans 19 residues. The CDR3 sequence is CASSGIPGLAGTNTGELFF. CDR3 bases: TGTGCCAGCAGCGGAATTCCGGGACTAGCGGGAACGAACACCGGGGAGCTGTTTTTT. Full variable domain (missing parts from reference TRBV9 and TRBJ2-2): DSGVTQTPKHLITATGQRVTLRCSPRSGDLSVYWYQQSLDQGLQFLIQYYNGEERAKGNILERFSAQQFPDLHSELNLSSLELGDSALYFCASSGIPGLAGTNTGELFFGEGSRLTVL.

For the CDR3, the DNA is TGTGCCAGCAGTCCCGACACAGGGGGCTATGGAAACACCATATATTTT. Translating gives CASSPDTGGYGNTIYF. The chain carries TRBV28 and TRBJ1-3; 9 bases align to TRBD1. From germline, CDR1 is MDHEN and CDR2 SYDVKM. With V trimmed by 5 bases and J by 3 bases, 8 bases remained unmatched. The CDR3 runs to 16 residues.

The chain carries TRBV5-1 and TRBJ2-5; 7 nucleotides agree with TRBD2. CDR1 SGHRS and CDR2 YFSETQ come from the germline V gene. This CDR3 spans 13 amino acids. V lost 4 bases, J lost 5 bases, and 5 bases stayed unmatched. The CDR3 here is CASSLRGDETQYF. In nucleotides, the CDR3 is TGCGCCAGCAGCCTCCGGGGGGACGAGACCCAGTACTTC.

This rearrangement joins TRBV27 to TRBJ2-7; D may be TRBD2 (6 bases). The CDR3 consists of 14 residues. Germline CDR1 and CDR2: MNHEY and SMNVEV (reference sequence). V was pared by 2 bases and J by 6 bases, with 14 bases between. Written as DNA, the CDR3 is TGTGCCAGCAGTTTAGGTGGGAGGCTCTTCGAGCAGTACTTC. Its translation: CASSLGGRLFEQYF.

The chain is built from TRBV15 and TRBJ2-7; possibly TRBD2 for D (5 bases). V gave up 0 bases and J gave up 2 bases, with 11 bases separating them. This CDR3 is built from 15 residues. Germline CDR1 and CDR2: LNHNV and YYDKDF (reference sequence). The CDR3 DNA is TGTGCCACCAGCAGAGAGAGGGAAGGGCCCTACGAGCAGTACTTC. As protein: CATSREREGPYEQYF.

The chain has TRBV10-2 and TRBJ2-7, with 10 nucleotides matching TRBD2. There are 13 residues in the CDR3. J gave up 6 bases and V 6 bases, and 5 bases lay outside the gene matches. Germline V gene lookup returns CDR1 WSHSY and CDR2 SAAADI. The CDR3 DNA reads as TGCGCCAGCAGCCCGGGACTAGCGACCGAGCAGTACTTC. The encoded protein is CASSPGLATEQYF.

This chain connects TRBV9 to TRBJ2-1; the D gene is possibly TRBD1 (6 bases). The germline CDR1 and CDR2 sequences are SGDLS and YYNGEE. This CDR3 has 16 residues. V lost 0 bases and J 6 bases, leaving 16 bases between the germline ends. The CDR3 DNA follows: TGTGCCAGCAGCGTAGACGGGACAACCCGCATCAATGAGCAGTTCTTC. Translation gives CASSVDGTTRINEQFF. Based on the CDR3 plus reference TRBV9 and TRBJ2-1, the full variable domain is DSGVTQTPKHLITATGQRVTLRCSPRSGDLSVYWYQQSLDQGLQFLIQYYNGEERAKGNILERFSAQQFPDLHSELNLSSLELGDSALYFCASSVDGTTRINEQFFGPGTRLTVL.

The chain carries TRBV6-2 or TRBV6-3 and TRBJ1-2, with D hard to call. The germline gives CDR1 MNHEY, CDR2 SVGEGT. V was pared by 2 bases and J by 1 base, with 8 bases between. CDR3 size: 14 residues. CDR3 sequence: CASSYVEVNYGYTF. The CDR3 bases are TGTGCCAGCAGTTACGTAGAGGTTAACTATGGCTACACCTTC.

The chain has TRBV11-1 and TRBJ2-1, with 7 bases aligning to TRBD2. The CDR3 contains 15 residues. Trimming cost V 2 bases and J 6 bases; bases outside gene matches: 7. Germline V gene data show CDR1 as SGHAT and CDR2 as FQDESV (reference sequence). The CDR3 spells CASSLLWGEGNEQFF. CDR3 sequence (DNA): TGTGCCAGCAGCTTATTATGGGGGGAGGGCAATGAGCAGTTCTTC.

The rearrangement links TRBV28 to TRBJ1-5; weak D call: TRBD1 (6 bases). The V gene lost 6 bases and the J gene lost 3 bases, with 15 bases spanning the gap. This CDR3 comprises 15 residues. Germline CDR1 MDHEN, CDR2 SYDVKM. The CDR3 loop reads CASSAIQGNNQPQHF. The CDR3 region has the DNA TGTGCCAGCAGCGCGATACAGGGAAACAATCAGCCCCAGCATTTT.

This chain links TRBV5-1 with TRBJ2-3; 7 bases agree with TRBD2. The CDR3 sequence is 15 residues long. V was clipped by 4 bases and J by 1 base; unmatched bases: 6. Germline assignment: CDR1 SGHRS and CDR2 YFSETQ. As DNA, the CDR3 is TGCGCCAGCAGCCAGTTAGCGGGTCGCACAGATACGCAGTATTTT. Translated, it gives CASSQLAGRTDTQYF.

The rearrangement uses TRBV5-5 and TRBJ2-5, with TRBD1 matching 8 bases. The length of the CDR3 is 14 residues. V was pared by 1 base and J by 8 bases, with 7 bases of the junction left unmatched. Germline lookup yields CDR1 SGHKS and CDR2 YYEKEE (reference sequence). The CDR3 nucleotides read TGTGCCAGCAGCTTGAACGACAGGGGTAGCACCCAGTACTTC. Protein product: CASSLNDRGSTQYF.

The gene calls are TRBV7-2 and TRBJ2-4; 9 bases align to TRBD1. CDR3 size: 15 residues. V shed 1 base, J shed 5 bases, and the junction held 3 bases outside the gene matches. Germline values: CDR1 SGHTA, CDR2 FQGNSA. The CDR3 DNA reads TGTGCCAGCAGCTTAGTAACAGGGGGCCAAAACATTCAGTACTTC. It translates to CASSLVTGGQNIQYF.

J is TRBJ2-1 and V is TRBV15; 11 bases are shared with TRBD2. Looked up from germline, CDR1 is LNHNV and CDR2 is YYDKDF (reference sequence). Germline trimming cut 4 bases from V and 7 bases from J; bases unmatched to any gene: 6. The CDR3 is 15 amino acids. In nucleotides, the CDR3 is TGTGCCACCAGCATTAGCGGGAGGGAGCATAATGAGCAGTTCTTC. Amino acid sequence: CATSISGREHNEQFF.

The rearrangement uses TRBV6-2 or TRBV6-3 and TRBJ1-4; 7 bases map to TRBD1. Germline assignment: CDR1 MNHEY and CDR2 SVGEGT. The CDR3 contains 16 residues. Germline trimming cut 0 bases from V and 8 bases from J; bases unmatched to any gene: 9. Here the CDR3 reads CASSYSRQGVEEKLFF. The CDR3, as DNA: TGTGCCAGCAGTTACTCGCGACAGGGTGTGGAGGAAAAACTGTTTTTT.

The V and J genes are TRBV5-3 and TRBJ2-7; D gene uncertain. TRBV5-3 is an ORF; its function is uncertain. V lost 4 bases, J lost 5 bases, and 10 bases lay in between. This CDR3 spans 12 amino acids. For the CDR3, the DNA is TGTGCCAGAAGCCCCCACTTTCACGAGCAGTACTTC. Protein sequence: CARSPHFHEQYF.

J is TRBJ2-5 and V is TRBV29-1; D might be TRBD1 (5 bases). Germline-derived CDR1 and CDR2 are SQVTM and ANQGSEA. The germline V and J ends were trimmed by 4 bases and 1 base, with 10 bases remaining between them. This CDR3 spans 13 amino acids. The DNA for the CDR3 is TGCAGCGTTGCAGTGACAGCCCAAGAGACCCAGTACTTC. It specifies CSVAVTAQETQYF.